This T cell receptor (beta chain) was observed in a study of T cells after yellow fever vaccination (dated by TCRdb to between 2018 and 2020). In terms of the full investigation: The SMART-Seq v4 Ultra Low Input RNA kit was used to prepare libraries from fractions with low cell numbers. To follow T-cell clones before and after primary and booster YFV17D yellow fever vaccination, bulk TCR alpha and beta repertoires were sequenced over time. The cohort comprised two healthy male donors, one aged 18 to 29 and one aged 30 to 40 years. Blood was drawn at multiple timepoints before and after primary and secondary immunization, with bulk PBMC replicates and cell subsets isolated.

Regarding this clonotype: Its antigen is still unknown. No base quality information exists; no much larger clone differs at one position.

TCR cDNA was synthesized by 5'RACE template switching, through which a universal primer site and unique molecular identifiers were introduced. cDNA synthesis was primed from both the TCR alpha and TCR beta constant segments. Two PCR steps were used to amplify libraries, with sample barcodes and sequencing adapters being added in the second step. Sequencing of libraries was performed on Illumina HiSeq 2500 (2x100 bp) or NovaSeq (2x150 bp). The paper's processing steps were these. Reads were demultiplexed and collapsed into UMI consensus sequences with MIGEC, and V(D)J alignment was performed with MiXCR. Vaccine-responding clonotypes were identified with edgeR using replicate PBMC samples, with FDR below 0.01 and a log2 fold change above 5 up to day 15 being required. Each bulk clonotype received a CD4 or CD8 identity based on whether the sequenced CD4 or CD8 repertoire contained that clonotype at higher abundance. TCRdb reprocessing: public reads trimmed at Q25 with fastp, clones called with MiXCR, in-frame beta chains kept. Every distinct CDR3 protein forms one entry, paired with its most common genes and DNA. In this record, the V and J calls reflect TCRdb's handling and not the investigators' own analysis. The sample table shows 200,000 to 300,000 distinct CDR3 sequences, and 6.9% are seen once. The ten largest clones represent about 0.85% of the sample.

Here is what the overall study found, with its caveats: Compared with the primary T-cell response, the secondary T-cell response was weaker but faster, peaking on day 5 rather than day 15. Computational filtering was needed because FACS-sorted repertoires could contain abundant contaminating clonotypes from the bulk population. After the booster, most of the clones that had expanded following primary vaccination were detected again (roughly 97% of CD4 and 80% to 90% of CD8), which suggests that memory was broadly maintained. A small share of clonotypes occurred in both CD4 and CD8 compartments, likely arising from convergent recombination. The study included only a couple of donors, which limits how far the findings can be generalized.

The treatment or condition label of this sample denotes: live attenuated yellow fever vaccine strain. PBMCs were isolated from peripheral blood using a standard Ficoll-Paque protocol. Dynabeads CD4 and CD8 positive selection kits were used to isolate CD4 and CD8 T-cell fractions. TriZol was used to extract RNA from bulk PBMCs, from CD4 and CD8 fractions, and from dextramer-positive and dextramer-negative fractions. The sequencing used CD4+ T cells sorted from PBMCs, collected 15 days after the yellow fever booster vaccination. The clonotype was recovered from a man younger than 40 who received the YFV17D yellow fever vaccine.

The DNA sequence reads TGTGCCAGCAGCAGATCTATCCGGGACAGGGCTGGCTACACCTTC. Its coded protein is CASSRSIRDRAGYTF. The sequence links TRBV27 to TRBJ1-2, and TRBD1 matches 9 of the central bases. The germline V gene (reference sequence) sets CDR1 to MNHEY and CDR2 to SMNVEV. There are 15 amino acids in the CDR3, from cysteine to phenylalanine inclusive. Only the CDR3 region is kept as DNA, spanning 45 bases read in frame from base 1. After removal of 6 bases from V and 7 bases from J, the junction retains 12 bases not matched to a gene.